The entry below describes one TCR beta chain. Germline-derived CDR1 and CDR2 are LNHDA and SQIVND (reference sequence). Trimming shortened V by 9 bases and J by 7 bases, and 15 bases separated the two germline ends. This CDR3 is built from 13 residues. These data belong to a study of blood T cell repertoires in COVID-19. Sequencing was performed with immunoSEQ multiplex PCR; in TCRdb, only in-frame clones are kept and a portion is missing. The sample holds 50,000 to 70,000 clones, about 90% seen once. The sequence came from a man in his fifties or sixties with active or convalescent COVID-19. The chain uses TRBV19 and TRBJ1-4; D may be TRBD1 (5 bases). The sequenced material came from peripheral blood. CDR3 DNA: TGTGCCAGCGAGCGGAGGGGCTTTGAAAAACTGTTTTTT. Amino acids: CASERRGFEKLFF.